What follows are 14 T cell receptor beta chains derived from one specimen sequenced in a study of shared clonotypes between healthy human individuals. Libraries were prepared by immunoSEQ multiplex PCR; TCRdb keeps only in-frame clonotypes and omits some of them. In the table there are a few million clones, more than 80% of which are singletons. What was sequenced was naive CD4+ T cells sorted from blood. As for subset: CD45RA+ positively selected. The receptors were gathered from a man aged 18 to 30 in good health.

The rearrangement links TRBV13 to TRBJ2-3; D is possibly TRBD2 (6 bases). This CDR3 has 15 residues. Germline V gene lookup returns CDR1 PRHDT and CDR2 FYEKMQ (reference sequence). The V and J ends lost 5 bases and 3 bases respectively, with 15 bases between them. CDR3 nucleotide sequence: TGTGCCAGCAGCGTGGGACTCGTACGGACAGATACGCAGTATTTT. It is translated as CASSVGLVRTDTQYF.

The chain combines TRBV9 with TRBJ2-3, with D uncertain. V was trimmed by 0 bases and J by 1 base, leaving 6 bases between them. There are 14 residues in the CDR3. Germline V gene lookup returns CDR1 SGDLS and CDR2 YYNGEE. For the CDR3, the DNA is TGTGCCAGCAGCGTAGTCTCCCGCACAGATACGCAGTATTTT. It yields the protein CASSVVSRTDTQYF.

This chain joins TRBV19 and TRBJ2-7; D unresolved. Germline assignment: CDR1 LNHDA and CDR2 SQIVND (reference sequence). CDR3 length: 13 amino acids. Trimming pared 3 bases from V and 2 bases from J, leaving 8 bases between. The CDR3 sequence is CASSISGPYEQYF. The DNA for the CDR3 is TGTGCCAGTAGTATTTCAGGTCCCTACGAGCAGTACTTC.

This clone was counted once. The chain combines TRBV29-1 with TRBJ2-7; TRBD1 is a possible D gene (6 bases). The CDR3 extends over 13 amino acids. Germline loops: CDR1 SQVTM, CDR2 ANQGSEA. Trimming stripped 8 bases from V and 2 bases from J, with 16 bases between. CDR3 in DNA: TGCAGCCTTCGACTGGGGGCCACCTACGAGCAGTACTTC. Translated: CSLRLGATYEQYF.

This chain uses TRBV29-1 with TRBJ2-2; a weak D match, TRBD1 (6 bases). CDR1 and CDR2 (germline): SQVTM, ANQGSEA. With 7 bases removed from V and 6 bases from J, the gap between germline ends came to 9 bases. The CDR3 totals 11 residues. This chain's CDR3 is CSGYRAGELFF. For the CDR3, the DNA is TGCAGCGGCTACAGGGCCGGGGAGCTGTTTTTT.

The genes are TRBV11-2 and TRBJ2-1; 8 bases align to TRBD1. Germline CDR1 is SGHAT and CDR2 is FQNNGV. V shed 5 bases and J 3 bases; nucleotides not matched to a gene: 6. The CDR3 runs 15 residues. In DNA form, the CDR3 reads TGTGCCAGCAGCCCCGGACAGGGTTACTACAATGAGCAGTTCTTC. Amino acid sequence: CASSPGQGYYNEQFF.

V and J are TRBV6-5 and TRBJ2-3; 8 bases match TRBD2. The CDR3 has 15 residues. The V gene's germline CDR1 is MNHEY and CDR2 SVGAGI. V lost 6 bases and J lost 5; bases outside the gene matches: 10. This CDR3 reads CASSDLGGAKDTQYF. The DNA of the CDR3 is TGTGCCAGCAGCGACCTCGGGGGGGCCAAAGATACGCAGTATTTT.

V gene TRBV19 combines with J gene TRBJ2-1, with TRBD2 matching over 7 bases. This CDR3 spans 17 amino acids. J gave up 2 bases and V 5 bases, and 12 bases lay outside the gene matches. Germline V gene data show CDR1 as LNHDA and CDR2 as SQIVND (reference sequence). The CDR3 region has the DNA TGTGCCAGTAGTCCCGGCGGGCTAGCGGTACCCTACAATGAGCAGTTCTTC. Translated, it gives CASSPGGLAVPYNEQFF.

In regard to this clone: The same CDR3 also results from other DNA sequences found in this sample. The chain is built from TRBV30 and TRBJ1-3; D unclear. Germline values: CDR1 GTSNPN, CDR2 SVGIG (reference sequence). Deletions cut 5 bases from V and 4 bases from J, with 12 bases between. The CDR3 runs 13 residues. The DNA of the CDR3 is TGTGCCTGGTCAGTTAGTAGCGGAAACACCATATATTTT. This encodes CAWSVSSGNTIYF.

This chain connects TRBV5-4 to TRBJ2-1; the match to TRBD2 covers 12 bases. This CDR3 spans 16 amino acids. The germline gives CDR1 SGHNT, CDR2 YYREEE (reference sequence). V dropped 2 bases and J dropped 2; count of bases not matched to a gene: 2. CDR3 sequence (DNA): TGTGCCAGCAGCTTTGCTAGCGGGGGGGCCTACAATGAGCAGTTCTTC. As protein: CASSFASGGAYNEQFF.

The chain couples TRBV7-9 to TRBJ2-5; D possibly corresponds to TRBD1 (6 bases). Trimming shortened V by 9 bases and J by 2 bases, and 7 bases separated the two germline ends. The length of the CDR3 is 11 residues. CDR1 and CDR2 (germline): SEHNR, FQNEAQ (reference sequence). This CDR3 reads CASRGQETQYF. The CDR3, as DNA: TGTGCCAGTAGGGGGCAAGAGACCCAGTACTTC.

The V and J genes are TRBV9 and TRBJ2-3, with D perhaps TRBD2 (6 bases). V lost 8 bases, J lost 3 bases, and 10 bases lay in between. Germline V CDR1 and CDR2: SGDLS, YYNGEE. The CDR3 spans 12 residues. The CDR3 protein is CASGGFTDTQYF. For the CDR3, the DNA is TGTGCCAGTGGGGGGTTTACAGATACGCAGTATTTT.

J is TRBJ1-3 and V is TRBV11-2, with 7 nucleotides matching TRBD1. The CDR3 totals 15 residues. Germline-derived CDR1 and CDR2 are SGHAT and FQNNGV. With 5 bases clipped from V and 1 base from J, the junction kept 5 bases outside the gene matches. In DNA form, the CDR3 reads TGTGCCAGCAGCCCCGACAGGGTGTCTGGAAACACCATATATTTT. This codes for CASSPDRVSGNTIYF.

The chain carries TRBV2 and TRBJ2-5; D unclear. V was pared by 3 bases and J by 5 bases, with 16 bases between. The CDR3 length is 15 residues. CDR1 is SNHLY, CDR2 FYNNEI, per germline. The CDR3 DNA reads TGTGCCAGCAGTGATTGGGCTGCACCCCGGGAGACCCAGTACTTC. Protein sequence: CASSDWAAPRETQYF.